The T cell receptor beta chain described here comes from a study of PD-L1 blockade in urothelial cancer. The protocol was immunoSEQ multiplex PCR, while the TCRdb copy is restricted to in-frame clones and leaves out a portion. Of some 60,000 clones in the sample, just over 85% are singletons; the top ten hold 2.5% to 3.5%. CDR3 size: 12 residues. Germline lookup yields CDR1 MDHEN and CDR2 SYDVKM. The source of this sequence is a man aged 50 or older with urothelial cancer. The sequenced sample was PBMCs, obtained around atezolizumab (anti-PD-L1) treatment. The chain combines TRBV28 with TRBJ2-2; TRBD2 matches 8 bases. CDR3 residues: CGIAGSTGELFF. The CDR3, as DNA: TGTGGTATAGCGGGATCAACCGGGGAGCTGTTTTTT.